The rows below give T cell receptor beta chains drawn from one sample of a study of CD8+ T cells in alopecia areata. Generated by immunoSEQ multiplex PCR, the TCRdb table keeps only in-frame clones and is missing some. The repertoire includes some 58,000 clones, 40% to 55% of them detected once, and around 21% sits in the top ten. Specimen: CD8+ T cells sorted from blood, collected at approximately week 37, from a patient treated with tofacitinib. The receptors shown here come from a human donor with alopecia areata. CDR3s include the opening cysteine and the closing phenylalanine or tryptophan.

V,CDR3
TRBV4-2,CASSQLGSGEGSYNEQFF
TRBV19,CASSFSGGRDQYF
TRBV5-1,CASSFRRDGPYEQYF
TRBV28,CASSLVGGGSLYQPQHF
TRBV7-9,CASSFPRVGKDYEQYF
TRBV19,CASTLNRASYGYTF
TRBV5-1,CASSLSGELFF
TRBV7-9,CASSQELVGSSYEQYF
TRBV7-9,CASSSSASRYGYTF
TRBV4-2,CASSNGTSGSNEQFF
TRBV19,CASHLAGEELGEQFF
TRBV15,CATSFDSSYEQYF
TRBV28,CASSPAGWTQYF
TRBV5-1,CASNPSISGGSNQPQHF
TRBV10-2,CASSEWRGRDGYTF
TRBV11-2,CASSPTGTYNEQFF
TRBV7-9,CASSSPGTSGNTIYF
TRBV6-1,CASLKWRQPTGELFF
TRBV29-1,CSVATSEQYF
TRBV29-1,CSVTDRGWDYEQYF
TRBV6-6,CASSYLGRQGSYEQYF
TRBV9,CASSVDRLAGRNEQFF
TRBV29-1,CSAGTRLNEQYF
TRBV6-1,CASSSSSGTQYF
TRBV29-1,CSGTGDSYEQFF
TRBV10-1,CASSESRVGDTDTQYF
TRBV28,CASSLRDASTDTQYF
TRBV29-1,CSVGWDYGYTF
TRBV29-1,CSTRGGDTEAFF
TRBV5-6,CASSFQADSYEQYF
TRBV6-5,CASSYLGLREAFF